This is a list of T cell receptor beta chains from one sample in a study of shared clonotypes between healthy human individuals. Method: immunoSEQ multiplex PCR; TCRdb's copy keeps in-frame clones and lacks some. The table includes roughly 500,000 clones, roughly 80% detected once. The sequenced material came from PBMCs. The receptors here all came from a woman between 35 and 50 years old in good health. Some clones in this sample may be carry-over from other donors' samples. CDR3s include the opening cysteine and the closing phenylalanine or tryptophan. A D gene is named only where the DNA matches it firmly. Size values are once, few and many counts, or a class for expanded clones, and some rows have none.

v_call	clone_size	d_call	j_call	cdr3_nt	cdr3_aa
TRBV19	.	.	TRBJ1-5	TGTGCCAGTAGTATAGACAGGGTGTGGACATATAGCAATCAGCCCCAGCATTTT	CASSIDRVWTYSNQPQHF
TRBV11-1	.	.	TRBJ2-5	TGTGCCAGCAGCTTCAAAGAGACCCAGTACTTC	CASSFKETQYF
TRBV5-6	.	.	TRBJ2-2	TGTGCCAGCAGCTTGGGACTACTCCTGGGGGAGCTGTTTTTT	CASSLGLLLGELFF
TRBV4-1	.	TRBD2	TRBJ2-7	TGCGCCAGCAGCAGGGGGACTAGCGGGAGGGTGAGGGAGCAGTACTTC	CASSRGTSGRVREQYF
TRBV5-1	.	TRBD2	TRBJ2-7	TGCGCCAGCAGCTGGACTAGCGGGAGTTGGGAGCAGTACTTC	CASSWTSGSWEQYF
TRBV6-1	.	.	TRBJ1-1	TGTGCCACGAGGGACGGTAACACTGAAGCTTTCTTT	CATRDGNTEAFF
TRBV19	many	.	TRBJ1-1	TGTGCCAGCCGGGCGACGGTGTTTAATGAAGCTTTCTTT	CASRATVFNEAFF
TRBV9	.	.	TRBJ2-3	TGTGCCAGCAGCCCCGGGGTGAGGGCAGATACGCAGTATTTT	CASSPGVRADTQYF
TRBV7-2	.	.	TRBJ2-5	TGTGCCAGCAGCTCACCCAGGGCCGGGCCTGGAGAGACCCAGTACTTC	CASSSPRAGPGETQYF
TRBV15	.	.	TRBJ1-5	TGTGCCACCAGCAGAGATCGTGGGGGTCAGCCCCAGCATTTT	CATSRDRGGQPQHF
TRBV27	.	.	TRBJ2-7	TGTGCCAGCAGTTTATACCCCTCTTGGGGGGGCGGCTACGAGCAGTACTTC	CASSLYPSWGGGYEQYF
TRBV10-3	.	TRBD2	TRBJ2-6	TGTGCCATCAGTGAGTCAGCGGGGGCTGGGGCCAACGTCCTGACTTTC	CAISESAGAGANVLTF
TRBV6-1	.	.	TRBJ2-2	TGTGCCAGCAGTGATTCGGGGACAATCACCGGGGAGCTGTTTTTT	CASSDSGTITGELFF
TRBV5-1	.	TRBD1	TRBJ2-5	TGCGCCAGCGTGGGGCAGGGGGTTGGAGAGACCCAGTACTTC	CASVGQGVGETQYF
TRBV5-1	.	.	TRBJ2-3	TGCGCCAGCAGCTTGGACAGGGTGGCATACGATACGCAGTATTTT	CASSLDRVAYDTQYF
TRBV6-6	.	.	TRBJ2-3	TGTGCCAGCAGTACCCGTGGGTATACGCAGTATTTT	CASSTRGYTQYF
TRBV2	.	TRBD2	TRBJ2-7	TGTGCCAGCAGACGGCGACTAGCGGAGTTCTACGAGCAGTACTTC	CASRRRLAEFYEQYF
TRBV2	once	.	TRBJ1-2	TGTGCCAACTCCAGACAGGCCACCTATGGCTACACCTTC	CANSRQATYGYTF
TRBV28	few	TRBD1	TRBJ2-2	TGTGCCAGCAGTTCCCACCCGGGACAGGACTCCGGGGAGCTGTTTTTT	CASSSHPGQDSGELFF
TRBV7-9	.	.	TRBJ1-1	TGTGCCAGCAGCCCACAGGGGAACACTGAAGCTTTCTTT	CASSPQGNTEAFF
TRBV28	once	.	TRBJ2-7	TGTGCCAGCAGTTTACGGGGGAAATTACGAGGGCAGTACTTC	CASSLRGKLRGQYF
TRBV2	.	TRBD2	TRBJ2-5	TGTGCCAGCCGAAAGCGGGAGGGCCGGGGGGAGACCCAGTACTTC	CASRKREGRGETQYF
TRBV9	.	.	TRBJ2-3	TGTGCCAGCAGCGTAGGGTATAGCGCAGAGGACACAGATACGCAGTATTTT	CASSVGYSAEDTDTQYF
TRBV5-5	.	TRBD1	TRBJ1-5	TGTGCCAGCAGCTTTGGTTCGTTCCTCAGACAGGGTGGAAGGCAGCCCCAGCATTTT	CASSFGSFLRQGGRQPQHF
TRBV6-4	many	.	TRBJ2-1	TGTGCCAGCAGTGAAGCGGCCTACAATGAGCAGTTCTTC	CASSEAAYNEQFF
TRBV18	many	.	TRBJ2-3	TGTGCCAGCTCACCATCAGCGAACACAGATACGCAGTATTTT	CASSPSANTDTQYF
TRBV11-2	.	.	TRBJ2-3	TGTGCCAGCAGCTTAGGTTGGGCCGGGCCAGATACGCAGTATTTT	CASSLGWAGPDTQYF
TRBV27	.	TRBD2	TRBJ2-7	TGTGCCAGCAGGGCAAAGGTCGCGGGGGTCTACGAGCAGTACTTC	CASRAKVAGVYEQYF
TRBV4-1	once	.	TRBJ2-3	TGCGCCAGCAGCCCCCTCCCCGGCCCGACAGATACGCAGTATTTT	CASSPLPGPTDTQYF
TRBV28	.	.	TRBJ2-3	TGTGCCAGCAGGGGCGGCACTAGCACAGATACGCAGTATTTT	CASRGGTSTDTQYF
TRBV6-5	.	.	TRBJ2-7	TGTGCCAGCGGGCAGACCTACGAGCAGTACTTC	CASGQTYEQYF
TRBV27	.	TRBD2	TRBJ2-1	TGTGCCAGCAGCCAACTAGCGGGAATCTACAATGAGCAGTTCTTC	CASSQLAGIYNEQFF
TRBV7-9	.	.	TRBJ2-5	TGTGCCAGCAGCTTTGGGGTGGAGACCCAGTACTTC	CASSFGVETQYF
TRBV7-3	.	.	TRBJ2-2	TGTGCCAGCAGCTTAAGGGCAGGGTCGGACACCGGGGAGCTGTTTTTT	CASSLRAGSDTGELFF
TRBV29-1	.	TRBD2	TRBJ2-2	TGCAGCGTGGGAGGAGGACTTGCGGGAGTGTTTGGCGGGGAGCTGTTTTTT	CSVGGGLAGVFGGELFF
TRBV30	.	.	TRBJ1-5	TGTGCCTGGAGTGTAACCTCCGGGGAACAGCCCCAGCATTTT	CAWSVTSGEQPQHF
TRBV5-7	.	.	TRBJ1-3	TGTGCCAGCAGTTACCGCCCCGTCGGCGGAAACACCATATATTTT	CASSYRPVGGNTIYF
TRBV18	.	TRBD1	TRBJ1-4	TGTGCCAGCTCACCGATGGGACAGAGGAATGAAAAACTGTTTTTT	CASSPMGQRNEKLFF
TRBV6-5	.	.	TRBJ2-5	TGTGCCAGCAGTTACTCGGGTCCCGGGGGGACCCAGTACTTC	CASSYSGPGGTQYF
TRBV2	.	TRBD2	TRBJ2-7	TGTGCCAGCAGTGATGGGGGGGAGGCCTACGAGCAGTACTTC	CASSDGGEAYEQYF
TRBV28	.	.	TRBJ1-1	TGTGCCAGCAGTCTCGGGGGGGATGGCACTGAAGCTTTCTTT	CASSLGGDGTEAFF
TRBV2	few	.	TRBJ1-1	TGTGCCAGCAGTGTAGACACAAACACTGAAGCTTTCTTT	CASSVDTNTEAFF
TRBV7-7	.	.	TRBJ2-3	TGTGCTAGCAGCTTAGTTACGGGGCGATATGGAACAGATACGCAGTATTTT	CASSLVTGRYGTDTQYF
TRBV18	.	.	TRBJ2-2	TGTGCCAGCTCACCACAGGGGACCGGGGAGCTGTTTTTT	CASSPQGTGELFF
TRBV27	.	TRBD2	TRBJ2-3	TGTGCCAGCAGTCTTAGCGGGAGGGCACGCACAGATACGCAGTATTTT	CASSLSGRARTDTQYF
TRBV10-3	.	TRBD1	TRBJ1-4	TGTGCCATCAGTGAGCAGGGACAGGGGAACGAAAAACTGTTTTTT	CAISEQGQGNEKLFF
TRBV6-4	.	.	TRBJ2-3	TGTGCCAGCAGTCCCGGGGCACAGACAGATACGCAGTATTTT	CASSPGAQTDTQYF
TRBV18	.	.	TRBJ1-2	TGTGCCAGTTCACCCCAGGATGGCTACACCTTC	CASSPQDGYTF
TRBV6-1	.	.	TRBJ1-2	TGTGCCAGCAGCCCGGGGGCGAACTATGGCTACACCTTC	CASSPGANYGYTF
TRBV30	.	.	TRBJ1-3	TGTGCCTGGAGTAATGGAAACACCATATATTTT	CAWSNGNTIYF
TRBV5-1	.	.	TRBJ1-1	TGCGCCAGCAGCCCGTCCTTTAGCGGGACACTGGGTCGGAACACTGAAGCTTTCTTT	CASSPSFSGTLGRNTEAFF